These 28 T cell receptor beta chains were sequenced from one sample in a study of blood T cell repertoires in COVID-19. Assay: immunoSEQ multiplex PCR; the TCRdb copy retains only in-frame clones and omits some. The sample lists about 250,000 clones, approximately 86% occurring once. The material sequenced was PBMCs or T cells enriched from blood (not recorded which). These receptors came from a woman aged 25 to 39 with acute COVID-19.

This clone was recorded only once. The chain has TRBV28 and TRBJ1-5; D is perhaps TRBD1 (5 bases). The V gene lost 5 bases and the J gene lost 3 bases, with 8 bases spanning the gap. Germline V gene data show CDR1 as MDHEN and CDR2 as SYDVKM. The CDR3 contains 13 residues. Here the CDR3 DNA reads TGTGCCAGCAGTAACGGACACAATCAGCCCCAGCATTTT. The encoded protein is CASSNGHNQPQHF.

The chain recombines TRBV4-1 with TRBJ1-3, with TRBD1 as a possible D gene (5 bases). Trimming took 0 bases from V and 2 from J, leaving 11 bases between them. The CDR3 consists of 16 residues. The germline V gene has CDR1 MGHRA and CDR2 YSYEKL. CDR3 nucleotide sequence: TGCGCCAGCAGCCAAGATTTTCGGGGGACTGGAAACACCATATATTTT. Translating gives CASSQDFRGTGNTIYF.

The rearrangement links TRBV5-1 to TRBJ2-2, with 8 nucleotides matching TRBD2. V lost 4 bases to trimming and J lost 2 bases; unmatched junction nucleotides: 7. CDR3 length equals 16 residues. Germline CDR1 reads SGHRS; CDR2 reads YFSETQ. The CDR3 DNA sequence: TGCGCCAGCAGCCCCCCGGTAGCGGGAAACACCGGGGAGCTGTTTTTT. As protein: CASSPPVAGNTGELFF.

This clone was found once. The gene calls are TRBV10-2 and TRBJ2-1; D is possibly TRBD2 (7 bases). Trimming removed 8 bases from V and 3 bases from J, with 17 bases in between. Germline V gene sequence: CDR1 WSHSY, CDR2 SAAADI. The CDR3 has 15 residues. The CDR3 here is CASSLGGAFYNEQFF. The CDR3 region has the DNA TGCGCCAGCTCCTTGGGGGGGGCCTTCTACAATGAGCAGTTCTTC.

This rearrangement joins TRBV5-1 to TRBJ2-7; TRBD1 matches 8 bases. Per the germline V gene, CDR1 is SGHRS and CDR2 is YFSETQ. V shed 0 bases and J 3 bases; nucleotides not matched to a gene: 5. There are 15 residues in the CDR3. In DNA form, the CDR3 reads TGCGCCAGCAGCTTGGCCCCGGGACAGGACTACGAGCAGTACTTC. It translates to CASSLAPGQDYEQYF.

The chain employs TRBV10-1 and TRBJ2-7; the match to TRBD2 covers 7 bases. Germline CDR1 and CDR2: WNHNN and SYGVQD (reference sequence). The CDR3 sequence is 13 residues long. J gave up 2 bases and V 6 bases, and 4 bases lay outside the gene matches. CDR3 in amino acids: CASSAGTTYEQYF. CDR3 coding DNA: TGCGCCAGCAGCGCCGGGACTACCTACGAGCAGTACTTC.

The rearrangement joins TRBV19 to TRBJ2-5; 11 nucleotides agree with TRBD2. The germline gives CDR1 LNHDA, CDR2 SQIVND (reference sequence). There are 18 residues in the CDR3. V dropped 0 bases and J dropped 2; count of bases not matched to a gene: 8. The CDR3 nucleotides are TGTGCCAGTAGTATAGATCTATCAGGGACTAGCGGTCAAGAGACCCAGTACTTC. Translated, it gives CASSIDLSGTSGQETQYF.

The gene calls are TRBV5-4 and TRBJ2-7; 7 bases are a match to TRBD2. Germline CDR1 SGHNT, CDR2 YYREEE (reference sequence). This CDR3 region has 14 residues. Losses at the gene ends were 7 bases for V and 1 base for J; bases not matched to a gene: 8. DNA for the CDR3: TGTGCCAGCCACCGGGCGGGGGAATCCTACGAGCAGTACTTC. As protein: CASHRAGESYEQYF.

Only one count was recorded for this clone. V and J are TRBV6-5 and TRBJ2-3, with TRBD2 matching over 7 bases. CDR1 and CDR2 (germline): MNHEY, SVGAGI. The CDR3 runs to 15 residues. V shed 1 base, J shed 1 base, and the junction held 2 bases outside the gene matches. DNA for the CDR3: TGTGCCAGCAGTTACTTCCGGGGGGGCACAGATACGCAGTATTTT. This translates into CASSYFRGGTDTQYF.

The DNA of the CDR3 is TGTGCCAGCAGAACCGGTGAACACACTGAAGCTTTCTTT. This translates into CASRTGEHTEAFF. The V gene is TRBV12-3 or TRBV12-4, the J gene TRBJ1-1; D ambiguous. Trimming cost V 6 bases and J 3 bases, with 11 bases left between them. CDR3 length equals 13 residues.

In this sample, this clone turned up a few times. This chain connects TRBV15 to TRBJ1-4; D gene unclear. This CDR3 comprises 16 residues. The germline gives CDR1 LNHNV, CDR2 YYDKDF (reference sequence). With 1 base removed from V and 0 bases from J, the gap between germline ends came to 9 bases. The CDR3 reads CATSRGQAATNEKLFF. The DNA of the CDR3 is TGTGCCACCAGCAGAGGTCAGGCCGCAACTAATGAAAAACTGTTTTTT.

The chain uses TRBV18 and TRBJ2-7; the D is unclear. Trimming cost V 3 bases and J 5 bases, with 11 bases left between them. Germline V lookup: CDR1 KGHSH, CDR2 LQKENI. This CDR3 is 13 amino acids long. The CDR3 region has the DNA TGTGCCAGCTCACCGGCCAGTCAGAACGAGCAGTACTTC. Translation gives CASSPASQNEQYF.

V usage is TRBV5-6 and J usage is TRBJ2-2, with a possible D match to TRBD2 (5 bases). The germline V gene has CDR1 SGHDT and CDR2 YYEEEE. V was pared by 0 bases and J by 3 bases, with 9 bases between. The CDR3 has 15 amino acids. The CDR3 reads CASSLVGVDTGELFF. The CDR3 DNA follows: TGTGCCAGCAGCTTGGTGGGAGTCGACACCGGGGAGCTGTTTTTT.

V usage is TRBV27 and J usage is TRBJ1-4, with D perhaps matching TRBD1 (5 bases). Germline assignment: CDR1 MNHEY and CDR2 SMNVEV (reference sequence). The V end was cut by 6 bases, the J end by 4 bases, with 18 bases between. The CDR3 is 16 residues long. The CDR3 region has the DNA TGTGCCAGCAGAGCGAAGGGTCAGGGATTTAATGAAAAACTGTTTTTT. Its protein is CASRAKGQGFNEKLFF.

This chain links TRBV5-5 with TRBJ2-3, with TRBD2 matching over 7 bases. CDR3 length: 18 residues. The germline CDR1 and CDR2 sequences are SGHKS and YYEKEE (reference sequence). J lost 4 bases, V lost 0 bases, and 14 bases had no gene match. CDR3 sequence (DNA): TGTGCCAGCAGCTTGGAACGGGAGCGGGACCAACGCGCAGATACGCAGTATTTT. Its protein is CASSLERERDQRADTQYF.

The chain uses TRBV6-4 and TRBJ2-7; TRBD1 might be the D (5 bases). The CDR3 loop spans 15 amino acids. Germline assignment: CDR1 MRHNA and CDR2 SNTAGT. Trimming took off 5 bases at V and 4 bases at J, with 18 bases between the two ends. The CDR3 nucleotides are TGTGCCAGCAGTCTTAAGACACAGGCGGATTACGAGCAGTACTTC. It encodes CASSLKTQADYEQYF.

The chain recombines TRBV28 with TRBJ2-7, with 7 bases that match TRBD1. The V gene end was trimmed by 6 bases and the J gene end by 1 base; junction bases not matched to a gene: 9. The CDR3 consists of 15 residues. The germline V gene has CDR1 MDHEN and CDR2 SYDVKM. The CDR3 sequence: CASRAKQGKSYEQYF. The CDR3 DNA reads TGTGCCAGCAGAGCTAAACAGGGGAAGTCCTACGAGCAGTACTTC.

V is TRBV15 and J is TRBJ1-2; 7 bases line up with TRBD1. The V gene's germline CDR1 is LNHNV and CDR2 YYDKDF (reference sequence). The J segment lost 8 bases and the V segment lost 0 bases, leaving 9 bases of the junction unmatched. This CDR3 spans 15 amino acids. CDR3 nucleotide sequence: TGTGCCACCAGCAGAGAACGACAGGGCCTGAGAGGCTACACCTTC. It specifies CATSRERQGLRGYTF.

The rearrangement joins TRBV7-2 to TRBJ1-2; TRBD1 is a possible D gene (5 bases). This CDR3 contains 15 residues. Trimming cost V 3 bases and J 6 bases, with 17 bases left between them. Germline CDR1 and CDR2: SGHTA and FQGNSA. The CDR3 DNA reads TGTGCCAGCAGCTTCCCGGGACTTTTTCTGGATGGCTACACCTTC. Its protein product is CASSFPGLFLDGYTF.

J is TRBJ2-3 and V is TRBV2; 9 bases match TRBD1. With V trimmed by 7 bases and J by 0 bases, 8 bases remained unmatched. Germline V gene data show CDR1 as SNHLY and CDR2 as FYNNEI. The CDR3 totals 16 residues. The CDR3 reads CASNDYRGRSTDTQYF. The CDR3 DNA sequence: TGTGCCAGCAATGACTACAGGGGGCGCAGCACAGATACGCAGTATTTT. Full variable domain (missing parts from reference TRBV2 and TRBJ2-3): EPEVTQTPSHQVTQMGQEVILRCVPISNHLYFYWYRQILGQKVEFLVSFYNNEISEKSEIFDDQFSVERPDGSNFTLKIRSTKLEDSAMYFCASNDYRGRSTDTQYFGPGTRLTVL.

V is TRBV7-9 and J is TRBJ2-1; 7 nucleotides match TRBD1. This CDR3 is 14 amino acids long. Germline CDR1 SEHNR, CDR2 FQNEAQ (reference sequence). J was trimmed by 5 bases and V by 5 bases; bases with no gene match: 6. As DNA, the CDR3 is TGTGCCAGCAGCCTCCGGGGACAGCACAATGAGCAGTTCTTC. Translating it yields CASSLRGQHNEQFF.

The chain combines TRBV29-1 with TRBJ2-5; D might be TRBD2 (6 bases). There are 15 residues in the CDR3. The V gene's germline CDR1 is SQVTM and CDR2 ANQGSEA. With 7 bases removed from V and 9 bases from J, the gap between germline ends came to 27 bases. CDR3 residues: CSAEGLALGSDPQYF. The CDR3 DNA follows: TGCAGCGCCGAAGGGCTAGCGCTGGGATCGGATCCCCAGTACTTC.

This chain connects TRBV27 to TRBJ2-3, with TRBD2 matching over 10 bases. V shed 4 bases, J shed 3 bases, and the junction held 7 bases outside the gene matches. Germline lookup yields CDR1 MNHEY and CDR2 SMNVEV (reference sequence). The CDR3 has 16 amino acids. CDR3 DNA sequence: TGTGCCAGCAGTTCCCTAGCGGGAGTAGTGACAGATACGCAGTATTTT. Its protein product is CASSSLAGVVTDTQYF.

V is TRBV28 and J is TRBJ2-1; 8 nucleotides line up with TRBD2. V dropped 5 bases and J dropped 0; count of bases not matched to a gene: 6. From germline, CDR1 is MDHEN and CDR2 SYDVKM. CDR3 length equals 16 residues. CDR3 in amino acids: CASSPTGTSSYNEQFF. The CDR3, as DNA: TGTGCCAGCAGTCCCACCGGGACTAGCTCCTACAATGAGCAGTTCTTC.

As regards this clone: At one end, the junction sequence differs from germline, possibly due to a read error. The chain has TRBV6-1 and TRBJ2-4, with D perhaps matching TRBD1 (6 bases). This CDR3 is built from 16 residues. Per germline, CDR1 MNHNS and CDR2 SASEGT. The CDR3 DNA follows: TGTGCCAGCAGGGAAGACAGGCTGAGACCTAAAAACATTCAGTACTTC. Residues: CASREDRLRPKNIQYF.

The V call is TRBV10-3, the J call TRBJ1-6; 9 bases match TRBD1. This CDR3 is built from 13 residues. Germline V lookup: CDR1 ENHRY, CDR2 SYGVKD. J gave up 7 bases and V 6 bases, and 1 base lay outside the gene matches. This CDR3 is CAIRGQGNSPLHF. In DNA form, the CDR3 reads TGTGCCATCAGAGGACAGGGGAATTCACCCCTCCACTTT.

V usage is TRBV5-1 and J usage is TRBJ2-3; TRBD2 might be the D (6 bases). Trimming pared 3 bases from V and 6 bases from J, leaving 20 bases between. CDR3 length equals 16 residues. Germline V gives CDR1 SGHRS, CDR2 YFSETQ. CDR3 amino acids: CASSSNRDSFSDTQYF. DNA of the CDR3: TGCGCCAGCAGCTCGAACCGGGACTCTTTTTCCGATACGCAGTATTTT.

The rearrangement links TRBV5-4 to TRBJ2-7, with no clear D. Germline values: CDR1 SGHNT, CDR2 YYREEE (reference sequence). This CDR3 comprises 12 residues. V was shortened by 4 bases and J by 6 bases, with 11 bases between the two germline ends. CDR3 region: CASSLLLSEQYF. The CDR3, as DNA: TGTGCCAGCAGCCTCCTTCTGTCCGAGCAGTACTTC.